The 19 T cell receptor beta chains below come from one sample, sequenced in a study of blood T cell repertoires in COVID-19. Repertoires were generated with immunoSEQ multiplex PCR, while TCRdb's copy carries only in-frame clones and drops some. This sample has fewer than 65,000 clones, with approximately 80% found just once. Sequenced: peripheral blood. The receptors come from a human donor in a cohort sampled during active COVID-19.

The rearrangement links TRBV28 to TRBJ2-1; 14 positions match TRBD2. J lost 7 bases, V lost 5 bases, and 13 bases had no gene match. This CDR3 region has 18 residues. Germline V CDR1 and CDR2: MDHEN, SYDVKM. CDR3: CASSRPPGLAGDFNEQFF. The CDR3 DNA reads TGTGCCAGCAGTCGCCCCCCGGGACTAGCGGGAGACTTTAATGAGCAGTTCTTC.

The J gene is TRBJ1-2, the V gene TRBV24-1; D is undetermined. Trimming took off 6 bases at V and 4 bases at J, with 8 bases between the two ends. There are 12 residues in the CDR3. Germline lookup yields CDR1 KGHDR and CDR2 SFDVKD. The CDR3 DNA follows: TGTGCCACCAGTTTAAACGGCTATGGCTACACCTTC. Protein sequence: CATSLNGYGYTF.

The V gene is TRBV5-5, the J gene TRBJ2-1, with D possibly matching TRBD1 (6 bases). Trimming took 6 bases from V and 7 from J, leaving 17 bases between them. CDR3 length: 14 amino acids. Germline CDR1 reads SGHKS; CDR2 reads YYEKEE (reference sequence). The CDR3 reads CASNLQQGRNEQFF. CDR3 nucleotides: TGTGCCAGCAACCTACAACAGGGAAGAAATGAGCAGTTCTTC.

This chain joins TRBV11-2 and TRBJ2-1; TRBD2 matches at 10 bases. The CDR3 sequence is 19 residues long. The V gene's germline CDR1 is SGHAT and CDR2 FQNNGV. The junction had 15 bases not matched to a gene; V was cut back by 5 bases and J by 2 bases. CDR3 sequence reads: CASSRERLAGVLTYNEQFF. As DNA, the CDR3 is TGTGCCAGCAGCCGAGAGCGGCTAGCGGGGGTGCTTACCTACAATGAGCAGTTCTTC.

The chain uses TRBV7-3 and TRBJ2-1, with D possibly being TRBD2 (6 bases). This CDR3 region has 15 residues. V dropped 6 bases and J dropped 0 bases, with 12 bases sitting between them. Germline CDR1 and CDR2: SGHTA and FQGTGA. CDR3 amino acids: CASSAGLSSYNEQFF. CDR3 DNA: TGTGCCAGCAGTGCGGGGCTAAGCTCCTACAATGAGCAGTTCTTC. The variable domain in full, with the rest retrieved from reference TRBV7-3 and TRBJ2-1, is GAGVSQTPSNKVTEKGKYVELRCDPISGHTALYWYRQSLGQGPEFLIYFQGTGAADDSGLPNDRFFAVRPEGSVSTLKIQRTERGDSAVYLCASSAGLSSYNEQFFGPGTRLTVL.

The CDR3 is CASSLQGSGELFF. CDR3 sequence (DNA): TGCGCCAGCAGCTTGCAGGGCTCCGGGGAGCTGTTTTTT. This sequence joins TRBV5-1 and TRBJ2-2; D perhaps matches TRBD1 (5 bases). V dropped 1 base and J dropped 6 bases, with 7 bases sitting between them. Germline lookup yields CDR1 SGHRS and CDR2 YFSETQ. The CDR3 has 13 amino acids.

The chain employs TRBV7-2 and TRBJ2-5, with 14 bases identical to TRBD2. Losses at the gene ends were 5 bases for V and 5 bases for J; bases not matched to a gene: 10. The CDR3 loop spans 17 amino acids. Germline V lookup: CDR1 SGHTA, CDR2 FQGNSA. CDR3 amino acids: CASSRGTSGSGLETQYF. The CDR3 DNA sequence: TGTGCCAGCAGCCGTGGGACTAGCGGGAGTGGGTTGGAGACCCAGTACTTC.

The rearrangement uses TRBV30 and TRBJ2-5; 14 bases align to TRBD2. Trimming cost V 3 bases and J 5 bases; bases outside gene matches: 5. The germline gives CDR1 GTSNPN, CDR2 SVGIG (reference sequence). CDR3 length equals 15 residues. In nucleotides, the CDR3 is TGTGCCTGGAGCGGGACTAGCGGGGGCTGGGAGACCCAGTACTTC. Protein sequence: CAWSGTSGGWETQYF.

This clone has only a few counts. The chain recombines TRBV5-1 with TRBJ1-2; D is possibly TRBD1 (6 bases). This CDR3 comprises 16 residues. V lost 4 bases and J lost 8, with 24 bases in between. Germline V gene sequence: CDR1 SGHRS, CDR2 YFSETQ. CDR3 in amino acids: CASSPQEGGRLGGYTF. As DNA, the CDR3 is TGCGCCAGCAGCCCCCAGGAGGGGGGGCGTTTAGGAGGCTACACCTTC. The variable domain in full, completed from reference TRBV5-1 and TRBJ1-2, reads KAGVTQTPRYLIKTRGQQVTLSCSPISGHRSVSWYQQTPGQGLQFLFEYFSETQRNKGNFPGRFSGRQFSNSRSEMNVSTLELGDSALYLCASSPQEGGRLGGYTFGSGTRLTVV.

The chain couples TRBV7-8 to TRBJ2-6, with 10 positions matching TRBD1. Looked up from germline, CDR1 is SGHVS and CDR2 is FQNEAQ. V lost 1 base and J lost 0; bases outside the gene matches: 3. The CDR3 has 18 amino acids. CDR3 DNA: TGTGCCAGCAGCTTAGTTTGGACAGGGGGCTCTGGGGCCAACGTCCTGACTTTC. Encoded protein: CASSLVWTGGSGANVLTF.

This clone was seen more than once but under ten times. V is TRBV30 and J is TRBJ2-7, with TRBD2 as a possible D gene (5 bases). Germline-derived CDR1 and CDR2 are GTSNPN and SVGIG (reference sequence). The V end was cut by 4 bases, the J end by 4 bases, with 11 bases between. This CDR3 region has 12 residues. CDR3 loop: CAWTIGGYEQYF. In DNA, the CDR3 is TGTGCCTGGACCATTGGAGGATACGAGCAGTACTTC.

This clone was seen only once. The rearrangement joins TRBV6-6 to TRBJ2-5; D perhaps matches TRBD1 (5 bases). This CDR3 is built from 15 residues. The germline V gene has CDR1 MNHNY and CDR2 SVGAGI (reference sequence). Trimming stripped 0 bases from V and 5 bases from J, with 13 bases between. DNA of the CDR3: TGTGCCAGCAGTTACTCGGTGACAGTAGGGGAGACCCAGTACTTC. Protein: CASSYSVTVGETQYF.

This clone was observed a handful of times. The chain joins TRBV5-1 to TRBJ2-1; 11 bases are shared with TRBD2. V lost 4 bases, J lost 5 bases, and 17 bases stayed unmatched. Germline CDR1 reads SGHRS; CDR2 reads YFSETQ. This CDR3 comprises 19 residues. The CDR3 spells CASSPGGLAGGLPDNEQFF. The CDR3 nucleotides read TGCGCCAGCAGCCCGGGGGGGCTAGCGGGGGGCCTACCTGACAATGAGCAGTTCTTC.

The chain joins TRBV3-1 (or the pseudogene TRBV3-2) to TRBJ1-1; 7 bases fit TRBD1. V lost 4 bases and J lost 1; bases outside the gene matches: 0. Germline assignment: CDR1 LGHDT and CDR2 YNNKEL (reference sequence). CDR3 length equals 13 residues. The CDR3 region has the DNA TGTGCCAGCAGCCGGACAGGGAACACTGAAGCTTTCTTT. Its translation is CASSRTGNTEAFF.

The chain is built from TRBV4-2 and TRBJ2-1; no reliable D call. V lost 5 bases and J lost 3, with 17 bases in between. The germline CDR1 and CDR2 sequences are LGHNA and YNFKEQ. The CDR3 extends over 16 amino acids. CDR3 coding DNA: TGTGCCAGCAGCGTACAAACCGGGTTCTACTACAATGAGCAGTTCTTC. Its translation: CASSVQTGFYYNEQFF.

This clone has a single count. The rearrangement joins TRBV6-5 to TRBJ2-5; maybe TRBD1 (5 bases). This CDR3 is 13 amino acids long. In germline, CDR1 is MNHEY, CDR2 SVGAGI. Trimming removed 2 bases from V and 6 bases from J, with 10 bases in between. Here the CDR3 reads CASSYAGPQTQYF. In DNA, the CDR3 is TGTGCCAGCAGTTACGCAGGGCCGCAGACCCAGTACTTC.

This chain connects TRBV5-1 to TRBJ2-1; 14 nucleotides align to TRBD2. Trimming cost V 0 bases and J 9 bases; bases outside gene matches: 8. The CDR3 is 17 amino acids. Germline V gene lookup returns CDR1 SGHRS and CDR2 YFSETQ. CDR3 residues: CASSLVPGLAGEGEQFF. The CDR3 region has the DNA TGCGCCAGCAGCTTGGTACCGGGACTAGCGGGAGAGGGTGAGCAGTTCTTC. Full variable domain (outside the CDR3, taken from reference TRBV5-1 and TRBJ2-1): KAGVTQTPRYLIKTRGQQVTLSCSPISGHRSVSWYQQTPGQGLQFLFEYFSETQRNKGNFPGRFSGRQFSNSRSEMNVSTLELGDSALYLCASSLVPGLAGEGEQFFGPGTRLTVL.

The gene calls are TRBV13 and TRBJ1-6; perhaps TRBD1 as D (6 bases). V shed 10 bases and J shed 9 bases, with 19 bases lying between them. The CDR3 covers 14 residues. Per germline, CDR1 PRHDT and CDR2 FYEKMQ (reference sequence). The CDR3 is CATRRDQGISPLHF. DNA of the CDR3: TGTGCCACCAGGAGGGATCAGGGGATTTCACCCCTCCACTTT.

Remarks on this clone: Germline is not matched at one junction end, which may reflect a read error. The rearrangement links TRBV4-3 to TRBJ1-1, with 10 bases lining up with TRBD1. Germline CDR1 and CDR2: LGHNA and YSLEER. The CDR3 length is 16 residues. The CDR3 here is CASSQDPRTGGPSVIF. CDR3 DNA: TGCGCCAGCAGCCAAGATCCACGGACAGGGGGGCCTAGCGTGATCTTT.